A selection of T cell receptor beta chains follows, all from one sample in a study of T-cell memory formation after mild COVID-19. TCRdb itself ran the 5' RACE reads through MiXCR, one entry per CDR3 protein. The table shows about 140,000 distinct CDR3 sequences, with over 6% occurring only once. Material for sequencing was PBMCs or a T cell subset sorted from them (not recorded which). The receptors here all came from an adult woman who had mild COVID-19 (a few samples of this study predate the infection). Cell type and time point are not known. The CDR3 runs from the conserved cysteine through the conserved F or W. A D gene is named only where the DNA matches it firmly. Expanded clones get a size class; other rows say once, few or many, or leave the size out.

NA	TRBV12-3/TRBV12-4	few	TRBJ1-1	TGTGCCAGCAGTTTAGCAGGCATCCAAACCGGAGCTTTCTTT	CASSLAGIQTGAFF
TRBD1	TRBV12-3/TRBV12-4	many	TRBJ2-1	TGTGCCAGCAGTTTTGGGTCGGGGACAGTATACAATGAGCAGTTCTTC	CASSFGSGTVYNEQFF
NA	TRBV20-1	NA	TRBJ2-1	TGCAGTGCTAGAGATACCACCTCCTACAATGAGCAGTTCTTC	CSARDTTSYNEQFF
TRBD1	TRBV5-6	NA	TRBJ2-7	TGTGCCAGCAGCTCGAAACGACAGGGCGAGCAGTACTTC	CASSSKRQGEQYF
TRBD2	TRBV13	many	TRBJ2-7	TGTGCCAGCAGCCCCCGACTAGCGGGAGCCTCCTACGAGCAGTACTTC	CASSPRLAGASYEQYF
NA	TRBV4-3	few	TRBJ1-5	TGCGCCAGCAGCCGAGATTCGGGGGCGAACAATCAGCCCCAGCATTTT	CASSRDSGANNQPQHF
NA	TRBV5-1	many	TRBJ1-5	TGCGCCAGCAGCTTGGATGGGGTCGGTCAGCCCCAGCATTTT	CASSLDGVGQPQHF
NA	TRBV19	NA	TRBJ2-7	TGTGCCAGTAGCAGCCGGGACTGGGCCTCCTACGAGCAGTACTTC	CASSSRDWASYEQYF
NA	TRBV30	many	TRBJ2-7	TGTGCCTGGAGTGTTTCGGCTAGATGGTTTTCCGAGCAGTACTTC	CAWSVSARWFSEQYF
TRBD2	TRBV29-1	NA	TRBJ2-3	TGCAGCGTGGGGTCGGCTAGCGGGAGCACAGATACGCAGTATTTT	CSVGSASGSTDTQYF
NA	TRBV7-2	many	TRBJ2-1	TGTGCCAGCAGCTCCCTCGACAATGAGCAGTTCTTC	CASSSLDNEQFF
TRBD1	TRBV6-5	many	TRBJ1-1	TGTGCCAGCAGTTGGGACAGGGTAAGCGTTGAAGCTTTCTTT	CASSWDRVSVEAFF
NA	TRBV9	many	TRBJ1-5	TGTGCCAGCAGCGTAGGAGGTGACAGAGCCAATCAGCCCCAGCATTTT	CASSVGGDRANQPQHF
NA	TRBV5-6	many	TRBJ1-1	TGTGCCAGCAGGGTGTCCATGAACACTGAAGCTTTCTTT	CASRVSMNTEAFF
TRBD2	TRBV5-1	many	TRBJ2-7	TGCGCCAGCATTTTGCTCGGACTAGCTGGCGAGCAGTACTTC	CASILLGLAGEQYF
NA	TRBV5-5	many	TRBJ2-3	TGTGCCAGCAGCTTGGCACAGAGGGCAGATACGCAGTATTTT	CASSLAQRADTQYF
NA	TRBV12-3/TRBV12-4	many	TRBJ1-1	TGTGCCAGCAGTTCCCCAGTCAGTATGAACACTGAAGCTTTCTTT	CASSSPVSMNTEAFF
TRBD2	TRBV7-2	NA	TRBJ2-7	TGTGCCAGCAGCTTTACTAGCGGGATGCACGAGCAGTACTTC	CASSFTSGMHEQYF
TRBD1	TRBV7-3	few	TRBJ1-1	TGTGCCAGCAGCCCCCACAGAAGACAGGGATGGGGGAACACTGAAGCTTTCTTT	CASSPHRRQGWGNTEAFF
TRBD1	TRBV4-1	few	TRBJ1-2	TGCGCCAGCAGCCAGGGGGACAGCTTCTATGGCTACACCTTC	CASSQGDSFYGYTF
NA	TRBV30	NA	TRBJ2-1	TGTGCCTGGAGTCCCCGGAGGGGGACTCCCGGGCACAATGAGCAGTTCTTC	CAWSPRRGTPGHNEQFF
TRBD1	TRBV6-5	few	TRBJ2-7	TGTGCCAGCAGTTCTCCCGGGACAGGGGCCTACGAGCAGTACTTC	CASSSPGTGAYEQYF
NA	TRBV5-1	few	TRBJ2-7	TGCGCCAGCAGCTTGGCCCCGACGAGCTCCTACGAGCAGTACTTC	CASSLAPTSSYEQYF
NA	TRBV12-3/TRBV12-4	many	TRBJ2-5	TGTGCCAGCAGCCGGGCGTCTGGGGAGACCCAGTACTTC	CASSRASGETQYF
TRBD2	TRBV5-1	few	TRBJ2-1	TGCGCCAGCAGCCTGGGACTAACAGAGCAGTTCTTC	CASSLGLTEQFF
NA	TRBV3-1	many	TRBJ2-3	TGTGCCAGCAGCCAAGTCCCCGGACTTAACACAGATACGCAGTATTTT	CASSQVPGLNTDTQYF
NA	TRBV7-9	many	TRBJ2-7	TGTGCCAGCAGCTGGGGCGGATCCTACGAGCAGTACTTC	CASSWGGSYEQYF
NA	TRBV3-1	NA	TRBJ2-3	TGTGCCAGCAGCCAGCGGGCTCCCTCCACAGATACGCAGTATTTT	CASSQRAPSTDTQYF
NA	TRBV20-1	few	TRBJ2-5	TGCAGTGCTACCTGGCTAGCGGAGACCCAGTACTTC	CSATWLAETQYF
NA	TRBV7-8	many	TRBJ2-7	TGTGCCAGCACTGCCGACAGGACCTACGAGCAGTACTTC	CASTADRTYEQYF
NA	TRBV5-1	few	TRBJ2-1	TGCGCCAGCAGCTTAATGGGCCCCGCCTCCAATGAGCAGTTCTTC	CASSLMGPASNEQFF
TRBD1	TRBV12-3/TRBV12-4	many	TRBJ2-1	TGTGCCAGCAACTTCCGCGGGACAGGGGGCAATGAGCAGTTCTTC	CASNFRGTGGNEQFF
NA	TRBV4-1	NA	TRBJ2-7	TGCGCCAGCAGCCACTCACAGGTCTACGAGCAGTACTTC	CASSHSQVYEQYF
NA	TRBV12-3/TRBV12-4	many	TRBJ1-5	TGTGCCAGCAGTCCACAGGGCCTTTTCAATCAGCCCCAGCATTTT	CASSPQGLFNQPQHF
NA	TRBV12-3/TRBV12-4	once	TRBJ2-7	TGTGCCAGCAGTGGGAGGGACACCCGAAGTTCCTACGAGAAGTACTTC	CASSGRDTRSSYEKYF
NA	TRBV19	NA	TRBJ2-1	TGTGCCAGTAGGAAGGGAGAGCTGCTGGGTTGGGAGCAGTTCTTC	CASRKGELLGWEQFF
TRBD1	TRBV4-1	NA	TRBJ2-5	TGCGCCAGCAGCCCCCGGGACAGCCAAGAGACCCAGTACTTC	CASSPRDSQETQYF
NA	TRBV6-6	NA	TRBJ2-5	TGTGCCAGCAGTTACTCGGGAGAGACCCAGTACTTC	CASSYSGETQYF
NA	TRBV7-9	many	TRBJ2-3	TGTGCCAGCAGCACCTCCGTGAGAGGCACAGATACGCAGTATTTT	CASSTSVRGTDTQYF
NA	TRBV6-6	NA	TRBJ1-1	TGTGCCAGCAAGTGGGAAAGGAAAGCTTTCTTT	CASKWERKAFF
TRBD1	TRBV6-5	many	TRBJ2-5	TGTGCCAGCAGTTTGTCCTTAGGGGACAGGGGGAACGAGACCCAGTACTTC	CASSLSLGDRGNETQYF
TRBD1	TRBV7-2	many	TRBJ1-2	TGTGCCAGCAGCTTAGGCGGGACAGGGCCCTATGGCTACACCTTC	CASSLGGTGPYGYTF
NA	TRBV6-6	many	TRBJ1-5	TGTGCCAGCGATTCTGGTGTTATCCGGGAGGGACAGCCCCAGCATTTT	CASDSGVIREGQPQHF
NA	TRBV3-1	few	TRBJ2-1	TGTGCCAGCAGCCCGAGACTCATCGGGACGGCCGAGCAGTTCTTC	CASSPRLIGTAEQFF
TRBD2	TRBV18	many	TRBJ2-1	TGTGCCAGCTCACCACGGCAGGGTGGACTAGCGGGGGACAATGAGCAGTTCTTC	CASSPRQGGLAGDNEQFF
TRBD2	TRBV20-1	many	TRBJ2-1	TGCAGTGCTAGAGATTGGACTAGCAACAATGAGCAGTTCTTC	CSARDWTSNNEQFF
TRBD2	TRBV5-4	few	TRBJ2-5	TGTGCCAGCAGCCTGGGGGCTAGCGGGGCTGCTGAGACCCAGTACTTC	CASSLGASGAAETQYF
TRBD1	TRBV4-1	few	TRBJ2-3	TGCGCCAGCAGCCCCTTGGACAGGGTCCCAGATACGCAGTATTTT	CASSPLDRVPDTQYF
NA	TRBV12-3/TRBV12-4	many	TRBJ2-7	TGTGCCAGCAGTATCAGTGGGTCCTACGAGCAGTACTTC	CASSISGSYEQYF
NA	TRBV15	NA	TRBJ1-1	TGTGCCACCAGCTTGGACAGAGTAAACACTGAAGCTTTCTTT	CATSLDRVNTEAFF
NA	TRBV25-1	few	TRBJ1-2	TGTGCCAGCAGTGTTGGGGGAAGGGCTAACTATGGCTACACCTTC	CASSVGGRANYGYTF
NA	TRBV7-9	many	TRBJ2-7	TGTGCCAGCAGCTCCAGATACGAGCAGTACTTC	CASSSRYEQYF
NA	TRBV7-2	few	TRBJ2-1	TGTGCCAGCAGCTTGTCCCGGGAGAAGTTCTTC	CASSLSREKFF